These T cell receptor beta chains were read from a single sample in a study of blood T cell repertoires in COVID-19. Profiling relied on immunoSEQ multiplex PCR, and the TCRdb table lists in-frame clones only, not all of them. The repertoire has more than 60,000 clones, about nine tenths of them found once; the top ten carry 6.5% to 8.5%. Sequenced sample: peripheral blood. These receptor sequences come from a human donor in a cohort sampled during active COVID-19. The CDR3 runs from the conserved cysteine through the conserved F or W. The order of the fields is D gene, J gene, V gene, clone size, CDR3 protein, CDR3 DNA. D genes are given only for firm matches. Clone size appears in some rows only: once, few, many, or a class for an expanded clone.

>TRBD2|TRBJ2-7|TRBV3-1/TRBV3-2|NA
CASSQREGSGEQYF
TGTGCCAGCAGCCAGCGGGAGGGATCTGGCGAGCAGTACTTC
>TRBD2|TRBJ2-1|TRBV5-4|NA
CASSLGAGGSGEQFF
TGTGCCAGCAGCTTGGGTGCGGGGGGGTCAGGAGAGCAGTTCTTC
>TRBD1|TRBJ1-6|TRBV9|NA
CASSSKQGEDNSPLHF
TGTGCCAGCAGCTCGAAACAGGGGGAGGATAATTCACCCCTCCACTTT
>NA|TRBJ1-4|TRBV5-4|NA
CASSDGGAREKLFF
TGTGCCAGCAGCGACGGGGGGGCTCGGGAAAAACTGTTTTTT
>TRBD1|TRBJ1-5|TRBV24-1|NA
CATSGPGQPNQPQHF
TGTGCCACCAGTGGGCCGGGACAGCCGAATCAGCCCCAGCATTTT
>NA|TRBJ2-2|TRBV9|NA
CASSARGFENGELFF
TGTGCCAGCAGCGCCAGGGGTTTCGAAAACGGGGAGCTGTTTTTT
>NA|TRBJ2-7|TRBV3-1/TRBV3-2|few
CASSHVSYEQYF
TGTGCCAGCAGCCATGTATCCTACGAGCAGTACTTC
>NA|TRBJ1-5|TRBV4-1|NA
CASSQDLQGPRSQHF
TGCGCCAGCAGCCAAGATCTTCAGGGGCCACGGTCCCAGCATTTT
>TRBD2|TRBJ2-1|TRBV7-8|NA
CASSRGRGGETSEQFF
TGTGCCAGCAGTCGAGGCCGGGGGGGGGAAACGAGTGAGCAGTTCTTC
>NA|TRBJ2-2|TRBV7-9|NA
CASRGKDTGGTGELFF
TGTGCCAGCAGAGGAAAGGACACCGGGGGCACCGGGGAGCTGTTTTTT
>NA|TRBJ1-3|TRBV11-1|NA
CASSLELTLSGNTIYF
TGTGCCAGCAGCTTAGAACTCACGCTCTCTGGAAACACCATATATTTT
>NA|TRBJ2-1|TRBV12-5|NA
CASGLVLGGSGNEQFF
TGTGCTAGTGGTTTGGTGTTGGGGGGTTCGGGCAATGAGCAGTTCTTC
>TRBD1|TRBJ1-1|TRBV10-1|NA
CASLTGDSNTEAFF
TGCGCCAGTTTAACAGGGGATTCGAACACTGAAGCTTTCTTT
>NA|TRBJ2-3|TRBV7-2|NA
CASSLVRAKDTQYF
TGTGCCAGCAGCTTGGTCAGGGCTAAAGATACGCAGTATTTT
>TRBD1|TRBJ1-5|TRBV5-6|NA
CASSSRDRSGGNQPQHF
TGTGCCAGCAGCTCCCGGGACAGGTCCGGGGGCAATCAGCCCCAGCATTTT
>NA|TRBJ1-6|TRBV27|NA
CPSVKAGGLIDHYNSPLHF
TGCCCCAGCGTCAAAGCGGGAGGACTGATTGATCACTATAATTCACCCCTCCACTTT
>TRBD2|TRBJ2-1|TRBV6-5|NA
CASSYSRLAGVNEQFF
TGTGCCAGCAGTTACTCTAGACTAGCGGGGGTCAATGAGCAGTTCTTC
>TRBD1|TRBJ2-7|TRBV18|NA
CASSAPGTGGGQYF
TGTGCCAGCTCAGCCCCCGGGACAGGGGGCGGGCAGTACTTC
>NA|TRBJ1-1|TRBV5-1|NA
CASGLETFTEAFF
TGCGCCAGCGGACTTGAGACTTTCACTGAAGCTTTCTTT
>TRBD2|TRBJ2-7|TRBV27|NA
CASSFSGGTYEQYF
TGTGCCAGCAGTTTTAGCGGGGGAACGTACGAGCAGTACTTC
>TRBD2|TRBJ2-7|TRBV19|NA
CASSRFSGGTYEQYF
TGTGCCAGTAGTAGGTTCAGCGGGGGAACCTACGAGCAGTACTTC
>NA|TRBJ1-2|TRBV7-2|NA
CASSDSTDQGYGYTF
TGTGCCAGCAGCGACTCGACAGACCAGGGGTATGGCTACACCTTC
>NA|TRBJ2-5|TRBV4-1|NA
CASSQGQTQETQYF
TGCGCCAGCAGCCAAGGACAGACCCAAGAGACCCAGTACTTC
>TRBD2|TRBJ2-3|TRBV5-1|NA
CASSPGLAGGVDTQYF
TGCGCCAGCAGCCCGGGACTAGCGGGGGGGGTAGATACGCAGTATTTT
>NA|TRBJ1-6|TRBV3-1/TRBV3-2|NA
CASTPGASSYNSPLHF
TGTGCCAGCACCCCTGGAGCGAGCTCCTATAATTCACCCCTCCACTTT
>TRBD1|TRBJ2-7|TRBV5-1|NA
CASSLRTGTGEQYF
TGCGCCAGCAGCCTCCGGACAGGGACGGGCGAGCAGTACTTC
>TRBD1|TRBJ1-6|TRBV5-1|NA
CASSLGQGSSPLHF
TGCGCCAGCAGCTTGGGACAGGGCAGTTCACCCCTCCACTTT
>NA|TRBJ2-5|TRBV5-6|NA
CASSLKIGLPETQYF
TGTGCCAGCAGCTTGAAGATAGGACTACCAGAGACCCAGTACTTC
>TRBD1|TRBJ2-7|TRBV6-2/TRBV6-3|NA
CASSLTGATYEQYF
TGTGCCAGCAGCCTGACAGGGGCCACCTACGAGCAGTACTTC
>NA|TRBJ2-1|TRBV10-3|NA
CAIRKTLVNNEQFF
TGTGCCATCAGGAAGACCCTAGTAAACAATGAGCAGTTCTTC
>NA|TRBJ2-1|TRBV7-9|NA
CASSPVSRRAHEQFF
TGTGCCAGCAGCCCCGTCTCCCGCAGGGCCCATGAGCAGTTCTTC
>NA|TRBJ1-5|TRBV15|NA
CATSRFTGSTNQPQHF
TGTGCCACCAGCAGATTCACAGGGAGTACCAATCAGCCCCAGCATTTT
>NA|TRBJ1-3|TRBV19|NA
CASSIDSGHAYF
TGTGCCAGTAGTATAGACTCGGGACATGCATATTTT
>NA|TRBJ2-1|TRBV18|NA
CASSPPVQGHNEQFF
TGTGCCAGCTCACCACCGGTCCAGGGGCACAATGAGCAGTTCTTC
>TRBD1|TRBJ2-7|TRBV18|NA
CASSPGTGFEQYF
TGTGCCAGCTCACCAGGGACAGGGTTCGAGCAGTACTTC
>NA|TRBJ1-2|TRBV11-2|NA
CASSLDGWGPGYTF
TGTGCCAGCAGCTTAGATGGGTGGGGGCCCGGCTACACCTTC
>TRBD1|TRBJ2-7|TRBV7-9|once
CASLSTGGFYEQYF
TGTGCCAGCCTCTCGACAGGGGGTTTCTACGAGCAGTACTTC
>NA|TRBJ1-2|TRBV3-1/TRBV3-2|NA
CASSQDPTGARGYTF
TGTGCCAGCAGCCAAGATCCGACTGGGGCCCGGGGCTACACCTTC
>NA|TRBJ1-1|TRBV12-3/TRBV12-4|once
CASSNTGSNEAFF
TGTGCCAGCAGTAACACAGGGTCTAATGAAGCTTTCTTT
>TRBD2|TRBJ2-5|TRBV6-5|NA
CASRPGGEGETQYF
TGTGCCAGCAGGCCCGGCGGGGAGGGAGAGACCCAGTACTTC
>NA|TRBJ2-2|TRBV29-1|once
CSASTPGQRFSYTGELFF
TGCAGCGCCAGTACCCCCGGACAGCGGTTTTCCTACACCGGGGAGCTGTTTTTT
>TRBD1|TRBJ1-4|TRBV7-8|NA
CASSLDHRGVREKLFF
TGTGCCAGCAGCTTAGACCACAGGGGAGTGAGAGAAAAACTGTTTTTT
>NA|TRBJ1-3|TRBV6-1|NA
CASSERQARNTIYF
TGTGCCAGCAGTGAAAGACAGGCCAGAAACACCATATATTTT
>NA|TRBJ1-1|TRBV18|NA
CASSPPGQNTEAFF
TGTGCCAGCTCACCACCTGGGCAGAACACTGAAGCTTTCTTT
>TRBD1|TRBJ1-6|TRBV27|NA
CASSRRDRSVPLHF
TGTGCCAGCAGTCGCCGGGACAGGTCAGTTCCCCTCCACTTT